Presented here are 13 T cell receptor beta chains from one specimen sequenced in a study of T-cell reconstitution after alpha-beta-depleted transplantation in children. Researchers prepared the TCRbeta library using unique molecular identifiers, the study reports. TCRdb fed the PCR reads into MiXCR, producing one record per CDR3 protein. This sample has some 600,000 distinct CDR3 sequences, with over 10% found just once. The source material was PBMCs, mostly from graft donor cells, sampled 360 days after TCRalphabeta/CD19-depleted stem cell transplant. These receptors were taken from a male patient aged 5 to 17 who had a stem cell transplant for acute myeloid leukemia, so the T cells may come from the graft donor.

The chain has TRBV19 and TRBJ2-4, with 8 nucleotides matching TRBD1. CDR1 is LNHDA and CDR2 is SQIVND in the germline V gene (reference sequence). The trim removed 1 base at V and 2 bases at J, leaving 1 base unmatched. This CDR3 has 15 residues. The CDR3 loop reads CASSIGTGTKNIQYF. The CDR3 nucleotides read TGTGCCAGTAGTATAGGGACAGGGACCAAAAACATTCAGTACTTC.

This clonotype was observed a handful of times. The rearrangement joins TRBV29-1 to TRBJ2-7, with D uncertain. Germline V lookup: CDR1 SQVTM, CDR2 ANQGSEA. The CDR3 length is 13 residues. Trimming stripped 5 bases from V and 0 bases from J, with 11 bases between. The DNA for the CDR3 is TGCAGCGTTCAAGGCCTCCTCTCCTACGAGCAGTACTTC. Amino acid sequence: CSVQGLLSYEQYF.

This clonotype occurred a few times. The chain has TRBV3-1 and TRBJ2-7; weak D call: TRBD1 (6 bases). The CDR3 covers 14 residues. Germline V CDR1 and CDR2: LGHDT, YNNKEL (reference sequence). Trimming cost V 3 bases and J 5 bases, with 14 bases left between them. CDR3 nucleotides: TGTGCCAGCAGCCACACCGTCGCAGGGGACGAGCAGTACTTC. It codes for CASSHTVAGDEQYF.

This chain connects TRBV4-2 to TRBJ2-7, with unresolved D. The length of the CDR3 is 20 residues. From germline, CDR1 is LGHNA and CDR2 YNFKEQ. Trimming removed 3 bases at V and 3 bases at J, with 30 bases between. This CDR3 is CASSQGIMGTFSLNLYEQYF. In nucleotides, the CDR3 is TGTGCCAGCAGCCAGGGCATAATGGGAACCTTCTCCCTCAATCTCTACGAGCAGTACTTC.

The chain uses TRBV28 and TRBJ2-2; no definite D call. The CDR3 covers 15 residues. Deletions cut 7 bases from V and 6 bases from J, with 18 bases between. Germline V gene data show CDR1 as MDHEN and CDR2 as SYDVKM. The DNA for the CDR3 is TGTGCCAGCATTCAGAAGGAGACGTCTCCCGGGGAGCTGTTTTTT. It codes for CASIQKETSPGELFF.

This clonotype was recorded many times. The gene calls are TRBV28 and TRBJ1-2, with D possibly being TRBD1 (6 bases). The CDR3 runs 15 residues. CDR1 is MDHEN, CDR2 SYDVKM, per germline. Deletions cut 6 bases from V and 4 bases from J, with 18 bases between. Here the CDR3 DNA reads TGTGCCAGCAGGGCTTACAGGGTAGGGGGCTATGGCTACACCTTC. Its protein product is CASRAYRVGGYGYTF.

In this sample, this clonotype turned up a few times. This chain connects TRBV6-1 to TRBJ2-2, with D perhaps being TRBD1 or TRBD2 (6 bases each). V lost 7 bases and J 8 bases, leaving 23 bases between the germline ends. The CDR3 covers 16 residues. Germline lookup yields CDR1 MNHNS and CDR2 SASEGT. CDR3 in amino acids: CASTNSGALMTGELFF. The CDR3 nucleotides read TGTGCCAGCACCAACTCGGGGGCGCTTATGACTGGGGAGCTGTTTTTT.

Many counts were recorded for this clonotype. The genes are TRBV20-1 and TRBJ2-1; D is undetermined. The CDR3 has 12 residues. Germline V gives CDR1 DFQATT, CDR2 SNEGSKA (reference sequence). Deletions cut 3 bases from V and 6 bases from J, with 9 bases between. CDR3 in amino acids: CSASEQFNEQFF. In DNA, the CDR3 is TGCAGTGCTAGTGAGCAATTCAATGAGCAGTTCTTC.

This clonotype has just a few counts. CDR3 amino acids: CASSYRSLAGVGEQFF. The CDR3 coding sequence is TGTGCCAGCAGTTACCGATCGCTAGCGGGAGTTGGTGAGCAGTTCTTC. The chain couples TRBV6-2 or TRBV6-3 to TRBJ2-1, with 10 bases that match TRBD2. Trimming took 2 bases from V and 9 from J; bases not matched to a gene: 10. CDR1 MNHEY and CDR2 SVGEGT come from the germline V gene. The length of the CDR3 is 16 residues.

This chain joins TRBV7-3 and TRBJ2-5; 10 positions agree with TRBD1. Germline V gene sequence: CDR1 SGHTA, CDR2 FQGTGA. V trimming: 5 bases; J trimming: 1 base; junction bases outside the gene matches: 7. The CDR3 covers 16 residues. As DNA, the CDR3 is TGTGCCAGCAGCCCCGGGACAGGGGTCCCCCAAGAGACCCAGTACTTC. This translates into CASSPGTGVPQETQYF.

The chain employs TRBV2 and TRBJ2-7; perhaps TRBD1 as D (6 bases). The CDR3 runs 15 residues. V was cut by 2 bases and J by 0 bases, with 11 bases left in between. Germline V lookup: CDR1 SNHLY, CDR2 FYNNEI. Here the CDR3 DNA reads TGTGCCAGCAGTGAACTCTGGACAGCCTCCTACGAGCAGTACTTC. Translating it yields CASSELWTASYEQYF.

Many counts were recorded for this clonotype. The chain is built from TRBV28 and TRBJ2-7, with 12 positions matching TRBD1. The V and J ends lost 7 bases and 3 bases, in that order; junction bases with no gene match: 4. The CDR3 has 14 residues. The V gene's germline CDR1 is MDHEN and CDR2 SYDVKM. The CDR3 is CASKGQGARYEQYF. CDR3 nucleotides: TGTGCCAGCAAGGGACAGGGGGCGCGCTACGAGCAGTACTTC.

The chain employs TRBV7-2 and TRBJ2-7; possibly TRBD1 for D (6 bases). This CDR3 is built from 14 residues. Per germline, CDR1 SGHTA and CDR2 FQGNSA. Between the trimmed V and J ends, which lost 4 bases and 3 bases, there was a span of 13 bases. The CDR3 reads CASSSGQNYYEQYF. CDR3 nucleotide sequence: TGTGCCAGCAGCTCTGGACAGAACTACTACGAGCAGTACTTC.